This T cell receptor beta chain was captured by sequencing in a study of blood T cell repertoires in COVID-19. This clone is labeled as medium-sized (0.01 to 0.1%). The sample has other DNA sequences that encode this CDR3 too. Libraries were prepared by immunoSEQ multiplex PCR; TCRdb keeps only in-frame clonotypes and omits some of them. Of around 65,000 clones in the sample, approximately 78% are singletons; the top ten hold around 16%. This clonotype originated in a man older than 75 with acute or convalescent COVID-19. The material sequenced was peripheral blood.

The DNA of the CDR3 is TGTGCCACCAGTGGGAGGACAGGGAACACCGGGGAGCTGTTTTTT. Protein sequence: CATSGRTGNTGELFF. V gene TRBV24-1 combines with J gene TRBJ2-2; 7 bases map to TRBD1. CDR3 length: 15 residues. V was pared by 5 bases and J by 1 base, with 3 bases of the junction left unmatched. The germline CDR1 and CDR2 sequences are KGHDR and SFDVKD.